The rows below give T cell receptor beta chains drawn from one sample of a study of patients and donors after allogeneic stem cell transplantation. TCRdb redid the calling of the RT-PCR reads with MiXCR, one entry per CDR3 protein. The repertoire consists of about a million distinct CDR3 sequences, with around 17% occurring once and the leading ten covering 6%. Sequencing was carried out using blood, either unsorted or a sorted T cell fraction (not recorded which). These receptors came from a human donor who was either an allogeneic HSCT recipient or a stem cell or donor lymphocyte infusion donor (not recorded which). It is not recorded whose cells these are; they may come from a transplant donor. The CDR3 runs from the conserved cysteine through the conserved F or W. Each record gives: J gene, D gene, V gene, clone size, CDR3 DNA, CDR3 protein. D genes are given only for firm matches. Expanded clones are given a class, and other clones once, few, many or no size at all.

J gene: TRBJ2-2
D gene: TRBD1
V gene: TRBV5-5
clone size: NA
CDR3 DNA: TGTGCCAGCAGTGCCCGGCCGGGACAGGGGACGAACACCGGGGAGCTGTTTTTT
CDR3 protein: CASSARPGQGTNTGELFF

J gene: TRBJ2-5
D gene: NA
V gene: TRBV20-1
clone size: many
CDR3 DNA: TGCAGTGCTCCCCGCGGGGGCAGGGAGACCCAGTACTTC
CDR3 protein: CSAPRGGRETQYF

J gene: TRBJ1-6
D gene: NA
V gene: TRBV9
clone size: NA
CDR3 DNA: TGTGCCAGCACGGTGGGACCGACTAATTCACCCCTCCACTTT
CDR3 protein: CASTVGPTNSPLHF

J gene: TRBJ2-2
D gene: NA
V gene: TRBV2
clone size: NA
CDR3 DNA: TGTGCCAGCAGTGGACCCTGGAACGGGGAGCTGTTTTTT
CDR3 protein: CASSGPWNGELFF

J gene: TRBJ1-1
D gene: NA
V gene: TRBV20-1
clone size: NA
CDR3 DNA: TGCAGTGCTAGAGGGTTCATCACTGAAGCTTTCTTT
CDR3 protein: CSARGFITEAFF

J gene: TRBJ2-1
D gene: TRBD2
V gene: TRBV20-1
clone size: NA
CDR3 DNA: TGCAGTGCTAGAGGCCTAGCGGGAGTTTATGAGCAGTTCTTC
CDR3 protein: CSARGLAGVYEQFF

J gene: TRBJ2-1
D gene: TRBD2
V gene: TRBV7-9
clone size: few
CDR3 DNA: TGTGCCAGCAGTCGAAGGCTCGCGGGAGGCTTCAATGAGCAGTTCTTC
CDR3 protein: CASSRRLAGGFNEQFF

J gene: TRBJ2-7
D gene: NA
V gene: TRBV25-1
clone size: NA
CDR3 DNA: TGTGCCAGCAGTGCTCTCGCCCTCGGACAGAACGAGCAGTACTTC
CDR3 protein: CASSALALGQNEQYF

J gene: TRBJ2-7
D gene: NA
V gene: TRBV18
clone size: NA
CDR3 DNA: TGTGCCAGCTCCCACTCAGCGGAGCAATCCTACGAGCAGTACTTC
CDR3 protein: CASSHSAEQSYEQYF

J gene: TRBJ1-2
D gene: NA
V gene: TRBV12-3/TRBV12-4
clone size: many
CDR3 DNA: TGTGCCAGCAGTTTAGATTGGGACCCGACTAACTATGGCTACACCTTC
CDR3 protein: CASSLDWDPTNYGYTF

J gene: TRBJ1-2
D gene: NA
V gene: TRBV12-3/TRBV12-4
clone size: few
CDR3 DNA: TGTGCCAGCAGTTTACACAACGGGAGCCCGGGTGGCTACACCTTC
CDR3 protein: CASSLHNGSPGGYTF

J gene: TRBJ2-7
D gene: TRBD2
V gene: TRBV12-3/TRBV12-4
clone size: NA
CDR3 DNA: TGTGCCAGCAGCCCCTGGGAGGGTTTGACCTACGAGCAGTACTTC
CDR3 protein: CASSPWEGLTYEQYF

J gene: TRBJ1-2
D gene: NA
V gene: TRBV12-3/TRBV12-4
clone size: NA
CDR3 DNA: TGTGCCAGCAGCGGGTGTGTGGGGTCGACGGATGGCTACACCTTC
CDR3 protein: CASSGCVGSTDGYTF

J gene: TRBJ2-7
D gene: NA
V gene: TRBV24-1
clone size: few
CDR3 DNA: TGTGCCACCAGTGATGGAAGGGTGGGGACCTACGAGCAGTACTTC
CDR3 protein: CATSDGRVGTYEQYF

J gene: TRBJ2-5
D gene: NA
V gene: TRBV3-1
clone size: NA
CDR3 DNA: TGTGCCAGCAGCCAAGAAGGATGGGGCGACCGCCAAGAGACCCAGTACTTC
CDR3 protein: CASSQEGWGDRQETQYF

J gene: TRBJ2-7
D gene: NA
V gene: TRBV5-1
clone size: few
CDR3 DNA: TGCGCCAGCAGCGCCGGGACTCGGGAAGGCTACGAGCAGTACTTC
CDR3 protein: CASSAGTREGYEQYF

J gene: TRBJ2-2
D gene: NA
V gene: TRBV7-8
clone size: NA
CDR3 DNA: TGTGCCAGCAGCTTAGTTGGGGGACCATCGTCGGGCGGGGAGCTGTTTTTT
CDR3 protein: CASSLVGGPSSGGELFF

J gene: TRBJ2-5
D gene: NA
V gene: TRBV10-3
clone size: NA
CDR3 DNA: TGTGCCATCAGTAAGGAGGGAATAGGGCAAGAGACCCAGTACTTC
CDR3 protein: CAISKEGIGQETQYF

J gene: TRBJ2-2
D gene: NA
V gene: TRBV20-1
clone size: few
CDR3 DNA: TGCAGTGCTAGAGATGGGGTCTCGAACACCGGGGAGCTGTTTTTT
CDR3 protein: CSARDGVSNTGELFF

J gene: TRBJ1-6
D gene: TRBD1
V gene: TRBV6-1
clone size: NA
CDR3 DNA: TGTGCCAGTAGGGGGACAGAGAGCTCCTATAATTCACCCCTCCACTTT
CDR3 protein: CASRGTESSYNSPLHF

J gene: TRBJ1-2
D gene: NA
V gene: TRBV5-1
clone size: few
CDR3 DNA: TGCGCCAGCAGCTTGGCGTCAGGGCCCTACACCTTC
CDR3 protein: CASSLASGPYTF

J gene: TRBJ2-6
D gene: NA
V gene: TRBV5-1
clone size: NA
CDR3 DNA: TGCGCCAGCAGCCTGGACGGGGGCTCTGGGGCCAACGTCCTGACTTTC
CDR3 protein: CASSLDGGSGANVLTF

J gene: TRBJ2-1
D gene: NA
V gene: TRBV7-3
clone size: NA
CDR3 DNA: TGTGCCAGCAGCTTTCGTAGTCGGCTGGATGAGCAGTTCTTC
CDR3 protein: CASSFRSRLDEQFF

J gene: TRBJ2-3
D gene: TRBD2
V gene: TRBV2
clone size: few
CDR3 DNA: TGTGCCAGCAGTTTAAGCGGGAGGGTAGATACGCAGTATTTT
CDR3 protein: CASSLSGRVDTQYF

J gene: TRBJ2-3
D gene: TRBD1
V gene: TRBV7-2
clone size: NA
CDR3 DNA: TGTGCCAGCAGCTTGTCCGGGACAGGGGGCCTCGATACGCAGTATTTT
CDR3 protein: CASSLSGTGGLDTQYF

J gene: TRBJ2-7
D gene: NA
V gene: TRBV29-1
clone size: many
CDR3 DNA: TGCAGCGTTACCACGAGGGGGTACGAGCAGTACTTC
CDR3 protein: CSVTTRGYEQYF

J gene: TRBJ2-1
D gene: TRBD1
V gene: TRBV11-2
clone size: NA
CDR3 DNA: TGTGCCAGCAGCCCACGGGGACAGGCGAAACCTGACAATGAGCAGTTCTTC
CDR3 protein: CASSPRGQAKPDNEQFF

J gene: TRBJ1-3
D gene: NA
V gene: TRBV20-1
clone size: many
CDR3 DNA: TGCAGTGCCGCGAAGCAGGAATCTGGAAACACCATATATTTT
CDR3 protein: CSAAKQESGNTIYF

J gene: TRBJ2-4
D gene: NA
V gene: TRBV14
clone size: few
CDR3 DNA: TGTGCCAGCAGCCAAGCGAATGCTTGGGGCTTAGCCAAAAACATTCAGTACTTC
CDR3 protein: CASSQANAWGLAKNIQYF

J gene: TRBJ1-1
D gene: NA
V gene: TRBV9
clone size: NA
CDR3 DNA: TGTGCCAGCAGCGACACTGATACAAGGGTCCCTGAAGCTTTCTTT
CDR3 protein: CASSDTDTRVPEAFF

J gene: TRBJ2-7
D gene: NA
V gene: TRBV5-1
clone size: NA
CDR3 DNA: TGCGCCAGCAGCTTGAATTTTGGGAACTACGAGCAGTACTTC
CDR3 protein: CASSLNFGNYEQYF

J gene: TRBJ2-1
D gene: TRBD2
V gene: TRBV2
clone size: many
CDR3 DNA: TGTGCCAGCACCCTAGGCGAGCGGGAGGTCAATGAGCAGTTCTTC
CDR3 protein: CASTLGEREVNEQFF

J gene: TRBJ2-3
D gene: NA
V gene: TRBV20-1
clone size: few
CDR3 DNA: TGCAGTGCTGGCCGGGCCGTCCGACATACGCAGTATTTT
CDR3 protein: CSAGRAVRHTQYF

J gene: TRBJ2-7
D gene: NA
V gene: TRBV20-1
clone size: NA
CDR3 DNA: TGCAGTGCTAGAGAACCCACGGGACTTCAATACGAGCAGTACTTC
CDR3 protein: CSAREPTGLQYEQYF

J gene: TRBJ2-7
D gene: TRBD1
V gene: TRBV20-1
clone size: NA
CDR3 DNA: TGCAGTGCTAGACACGACAGGGACGAGCAGTACTTC
CDR3 protein: CSARHDRDEQYF

J gene: TRBJ2-5
D gene: NA
V gene: TRBV24-1
clone size: NA
CDR3 DNA: TGTGCCACCAGTCCTGGGGAGACCCAGTACTTC
CDR3 protein: CATSPGETQYF

J gene: TRBJ2-6
D gene: NA
V gene: TRBV7-9
clone size: NA
CDR3 DNA: TGTGCCAGCAGCCAACTACCTCTGTTGGGGGCCAACGTCCTGACTTTC
CDR3 protein: CASSQLPLLGANVLTF

J gene: TRBJ2-7
D gene: TRBD1
V gene: TRBV5-5
clone size: NA
CDR3 DNA: TGTGCCAGCAGCTTGGGGGACAGCCGAACCTACGAGCAGTACTTC
CDR3 protein: CASSLGDSRTYEQYF

J gene: TRBJ2-5
D gene: NA
V gene: TRBV2
clone size: NA
CDR3 DNA: TGTGCCAGCAGTTACAGGGAATTAACCCAGTACTTC
CDR3 protein: CASSYRELTQYF

J gene: TRBJ2-7
D gene: TRBD1
V gene: TRBV7-2
clone size: NA
CDR3 DNA: TGTGCCAGCAGCGGAGACAGGGTGTGGTTGGCTTACGAGCAGTACTTC
CDR3 protein: CASSGDRVWLAYEQYF

J gene: TRBJ1-1
D gene: NA
V gene: TRBV5-8
clone size: NA
CDR3 DNA: TGTGCCAGCACCATGGGCGGGGTGGACACTGAAGCTTTCTTT
CDR3 protein: CASTMGGVDTEAFF

J gene: TRBJ2-1
D gene: NA
V gene: TRBV5-5
clone size: NA
CDR3 DNA: TGTGCCAGCAGCCCGCCATTAGCAGGGAAGGTCAACAATGAGCAGTTCTTC
CDR3 protein: CASSPPLAGKVNNEQFF

J gene: TRBJ2-1
D gene: NA
V gene: TRBV5-4
clone size: few
CDR3 DNA: TGTGCCAGCAGCTTGGCCCCTGTTCACCCTGGCTATGAGCAGTTCTTC
CDR3 protein: CASSLAPVHPGYEQFF

J gene: TRBJ1-4
D gene: NA
V gene: TRBV4-2
clone size: NA
CDR3 DNA: TGTGCCAGCGGGAGAGAGAATGAAAAACTGTTTTTT
CDR3 protein: CASGRENEKLFF

J gene: TRBJ2-5
D gene: TRBD1
V gene: TRBV4-3
clone size: NA
CDR3 DNA: TGCGCCAGCAGCCAAGAGAGCAGGGGGCATGAGACCCAGTACTTC
CDR3 protein: CASSQESRGHETQYF

J gene: TRBJ1-6
D gene: NA
V gene: TRBV21-1
clone size: NA
CDR3 DNA: TGTGCCACACCCGGGACACCCGTATATAATTCACCCCTCCACTTT
CDR3 protein: CATPGTPVYNSPLHF

J gene: TRBJ1-5
D gene: NA
V gene: TRBV30
clone size: NA
CDR3 DNA: TGTGCCTGGAGTGCCCGCAATCAGCCCCAGCATTTT
CDR3 protein: CAWSARNQPQHF

J gene: TRBJ1-1
D gene: NA
V gene: TRBV7-2
clone size: NA
CDR3 DNA: TGTGCCAGCAGCTTACCCCCAGGGAGGGCCACTGAAGGTTTCTTT
CDR3 protein: CASSLPPGRATEGFF

J gene: TRBJ2-1
D gene: TRBD2
V gene: TRBV7-8
clone size: NA
CDR3 DNA: TGTGCCAGCAGCCCAGGGGTAGCGGGGGCCTATGAGCAGTTCTTC
CDR3 protein: CASSPGVAGAYEQFF

J gene: TRBJ1-3
D gene: NA
V gene: TRBV12-3/TRBV12-4
clone size: NA
CDR3 DNA: TGTGCCAGCAGTTGGTTGTCTCCCTCGGGAAACACCATATATTTT
CDR3 protein: CASSWLSPSGNTIYF

J gene: TRBJ2-1
D gene: NA
V gene: TRBV12-3/TRBV12-4
clone size: few
CDR3 DNA: TGTGCCAGCAGTTTTTGGGGACCCACTCCCATCCCCAGGATCTTC
CDR3 protein: CASSFWGPTPIPRIF

J gene: TRBJ2-6
D gene: TRBD1
V gene: TRBV20-1
clone size: NA
CDR3 DNA: TGCAGTGCTCGGGACAGGGATCATGGGGCCAACGTCCTGACTTTC
CDR3 protein: CSARDRDHGANVLTF

J gene: TRBJ1-5
D gene: NA
V gene: TRBV4-2
clone size: NA
CDR3 DNA: TGTGCCAGCAGCCATTACACCTCTCAGCCCCAGCATTTT
CDR3 protein: CASSHYTSQPQHF

J gene: TRBJ1-5
D gene: NA
V gene: TRBV4-2
clone size: NA
CDR3 DNA: TGTGCCAGCAGCCAAGTTCCGAGGGAGCCCCAGCATTTT
CDR3 protein: CASSQVPREPQHF

J gene: TRBJ2-2
D gene: NA
V gene: TRBV12-3/TRBV12-4
clone size: many
CDR3 DNA: TGTGCCAGCAGTTTCGCACGCACCGGGGAGCTGTTTTTT
CDR3 protein: CASSFARTGELFF

J gene: TRBJ2-1
D gene: TRBD2
V gene: TRBV10-3
clone size: NA
CDR3 DNA: TGTGCCATCACTAGCGGGCCCGACAATGAGCAGTTCTTC
CDR3 protein: CAITSGPDNEQFF

J gene: TRBJ1-2
D gene: NA
V gene: TRBV3-1
clone size: few
CDR3 DNA: TGTGCCAGCAGCCAAGATCCCGAGGGGCTCTATGGCTACACCTTC
CDR3 protein: CASSQDPEGLYGYTF

J gene: TRBJ1-2
D gene: NA
V gene: TRBV4-1
clone size: few
CDR3 DNA: TGCGCCAGCAGCCGACCCGGACAGCAACTCTACACCTTC
CDR3 protein: CASSRPGQQLYTF